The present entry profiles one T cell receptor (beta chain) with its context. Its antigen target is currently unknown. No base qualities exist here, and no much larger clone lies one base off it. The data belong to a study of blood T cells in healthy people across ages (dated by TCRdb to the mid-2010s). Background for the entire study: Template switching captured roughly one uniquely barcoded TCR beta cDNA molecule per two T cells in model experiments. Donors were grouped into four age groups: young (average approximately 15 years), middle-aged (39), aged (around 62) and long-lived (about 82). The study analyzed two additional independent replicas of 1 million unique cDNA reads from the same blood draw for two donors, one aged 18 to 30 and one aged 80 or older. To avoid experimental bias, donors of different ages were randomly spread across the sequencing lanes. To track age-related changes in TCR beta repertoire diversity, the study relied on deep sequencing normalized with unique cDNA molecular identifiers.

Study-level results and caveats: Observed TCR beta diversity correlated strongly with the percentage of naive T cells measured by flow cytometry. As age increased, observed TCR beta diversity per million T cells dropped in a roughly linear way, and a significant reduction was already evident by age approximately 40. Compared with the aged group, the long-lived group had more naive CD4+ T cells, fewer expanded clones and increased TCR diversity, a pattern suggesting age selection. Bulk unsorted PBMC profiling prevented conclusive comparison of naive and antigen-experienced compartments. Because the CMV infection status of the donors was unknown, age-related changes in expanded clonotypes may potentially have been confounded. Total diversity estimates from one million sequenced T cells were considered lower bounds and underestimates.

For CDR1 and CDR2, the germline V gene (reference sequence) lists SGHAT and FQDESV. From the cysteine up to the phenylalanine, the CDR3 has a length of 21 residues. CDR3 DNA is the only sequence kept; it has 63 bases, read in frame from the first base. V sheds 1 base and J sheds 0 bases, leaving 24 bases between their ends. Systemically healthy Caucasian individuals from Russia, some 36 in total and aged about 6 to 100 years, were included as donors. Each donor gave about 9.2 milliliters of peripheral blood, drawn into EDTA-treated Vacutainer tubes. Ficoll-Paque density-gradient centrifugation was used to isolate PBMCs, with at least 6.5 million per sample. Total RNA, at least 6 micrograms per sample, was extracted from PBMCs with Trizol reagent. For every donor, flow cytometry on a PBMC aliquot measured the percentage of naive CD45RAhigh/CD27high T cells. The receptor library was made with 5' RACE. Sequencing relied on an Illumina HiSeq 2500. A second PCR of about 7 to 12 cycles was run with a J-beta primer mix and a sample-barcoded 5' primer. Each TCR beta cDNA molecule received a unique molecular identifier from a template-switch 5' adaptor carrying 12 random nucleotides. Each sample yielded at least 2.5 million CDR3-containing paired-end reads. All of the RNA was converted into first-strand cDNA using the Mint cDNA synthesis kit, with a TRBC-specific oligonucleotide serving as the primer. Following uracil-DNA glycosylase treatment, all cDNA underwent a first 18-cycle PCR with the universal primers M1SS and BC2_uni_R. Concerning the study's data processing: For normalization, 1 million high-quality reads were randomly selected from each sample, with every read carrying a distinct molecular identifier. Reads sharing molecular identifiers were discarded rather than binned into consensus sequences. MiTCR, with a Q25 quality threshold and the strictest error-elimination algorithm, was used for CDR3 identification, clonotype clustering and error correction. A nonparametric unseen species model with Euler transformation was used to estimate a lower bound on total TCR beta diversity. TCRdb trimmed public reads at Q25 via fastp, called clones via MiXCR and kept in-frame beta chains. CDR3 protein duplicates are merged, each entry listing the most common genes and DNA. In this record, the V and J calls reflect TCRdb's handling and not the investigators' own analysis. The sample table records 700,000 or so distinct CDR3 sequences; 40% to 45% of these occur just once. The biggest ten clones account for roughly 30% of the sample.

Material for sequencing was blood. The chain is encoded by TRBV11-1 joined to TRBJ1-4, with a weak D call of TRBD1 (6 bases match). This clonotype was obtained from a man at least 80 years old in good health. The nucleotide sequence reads TGTGCCAGCAGCTTAGGAGCCCCCTACTACCGGGACACAGCAACTAATGAAAAACTGTTTTTT. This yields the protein CASSLGAPYYRDTATNEKLFF. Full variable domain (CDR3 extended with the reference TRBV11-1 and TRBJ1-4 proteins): EAEVAQSPRYKITEKSQAVAFWCDPISGHATLYWYRQILGQGPELLVQFQDESVVDDSQLPKDRFSAERLKGVDSTLKIQPAELGDSAMYLCASSLGAPYYRDTATNEKLFFGSGTQLSVL.